This T cell receptor beta chain is drawn from a study of OX40 agonist ivuxolimab in advanced cancers. The V end was cut by 1 base, the J end by 0 bases, with 19 bases between. The CDR3 is 18 amino acids. CDR1 and CDR2 (germline): SGDLS, YYNGEE. The assay was immunoSEQ multiplex PCR, and TCRdb's table has in-frame clones only and misses some. The sample records about 27,000 clones, around 85% being singletons. J is TRBJ1-1 and V is TRBV9; possible D gene TRBD1, 6 bases. The sequencing here drew on CD4+ or CD8+ T cells sorted from blood, taken in a trial of the OX40 agonist ivuxolimab. This clonotype was obtained from an adult with an advanced solid tumor such as melanoma, head and neck, liver or kidney cancer. CDR3 region: CASSVHPTDSYMNTEAFF. DNA of the CDR3: TGTGCCAGCAGCGTACATCCCACGGACAGCTACATGAACACTGAAGCTTTCTTT.